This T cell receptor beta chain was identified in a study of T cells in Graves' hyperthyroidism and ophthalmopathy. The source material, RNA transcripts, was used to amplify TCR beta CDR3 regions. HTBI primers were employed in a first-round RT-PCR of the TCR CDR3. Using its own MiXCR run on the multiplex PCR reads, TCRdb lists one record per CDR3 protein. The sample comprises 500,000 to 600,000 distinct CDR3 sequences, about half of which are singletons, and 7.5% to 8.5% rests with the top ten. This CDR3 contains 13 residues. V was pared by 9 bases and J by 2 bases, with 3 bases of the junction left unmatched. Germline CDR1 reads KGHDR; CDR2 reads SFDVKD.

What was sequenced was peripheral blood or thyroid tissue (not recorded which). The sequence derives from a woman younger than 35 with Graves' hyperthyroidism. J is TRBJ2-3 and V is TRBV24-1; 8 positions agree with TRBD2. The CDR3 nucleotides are TGTGCCACCCAGCGGGAGTACACAGATACGCAGTATTTT. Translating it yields CATQREYTDTQYF.